A selection of T cell receptor beta chains follows, all from one sample in a study of blood T cell repertoires in COVID-19. Method: immunoSEQ multiplex PCR; TCRdb's copy keeps in-frame clones and lacks some. The sample yields 80,000 or so clones, around 80% seen once. What was sequenced was peripheral blood. The source of these receptors is a man aged 60 to 69 with acute or convalescent COVID-19. Each CDR3 is given with its conserved first and last residue. Each record gives: D gene, CDR3 length, clone size, V gene, J gene, CDR3 DNA, CDR3 protein. The D gene is left open where the match is weak. Clone size, where shown, is once, few, many, or a class for clones that have expanded.

D: .; length: 13; size: .; V: TRBV10-3; J: TRBJ1-3; DNA: TGTGCCATCAGAGGGGGCTCTGGAAACACCATATATTTT; CDR3: CAIRGGSGNTIYF
D: .; length: 12; size: .; V: TRBV13; J: TRBJ2-3; DNA: TGTGCCAGCAGCCCAAATAGAGATACGCAGTATTTT; CDR3: CASSPNRDTQYF
D: .; length: 13; size: once; V: TRBV4-3; J: TRBJ2-2; DNA: TGCGCCAGCAGCTCTCAGTACACCGGGGAGCTGTTTTTT; CDR3: CASSSQYTGELFF
D: .; length: 16; size: .; V: TRBV5-5; J: TRBJ2-2; DNA: TGTGCCAGCAGCTTGAAACCGGGGTCGAACACCGGGGAGCTGTTTTTT; CDR3: CASSLKPGSNTGELFF
D: TRBD2; length: 13; size: .; V: TRBV11-2; J: TRBJ2-7; DNA: TGTGCCAGCAGCTCTAGCGGGGAGGGCGAGCAGTACTTC; CDR3: CASSSSGEGEQYF
D: TRBD1; length: 14; size: .; V: TRBV3-1/TRBV3-2; J: TRBJ2-7; DNA: TGTGCCACCGCCCCCACGACAGGGACGAACGAGCAGTACTTC; CDR3: CATAPTTGTNEQYF
D: .; length: 14; size: .; V: TRBV7-3; J: TRBJ1-6; DNA: TGTGCCAGCAGCCAAACAGGGCCCCAAGGGACCCTCCACTTT; CDR3: CASSQTGPQGTLHF
D: .; length: 14; size: .; V: TRBV11-2; J: TRBJ1-6; DNA: TGTGCCAGCAGATGGACAGCCTATAATTCACCCCTCCACTTT; CDR3: CASRWTAYNSPLHF
D: .; length: 16; size: once; V: TRBV4-3; J: TRBJ2-6; DNA: TGCGCCAGCAGCCAGAGGGAAGTTTCTGGGGCCAACGTCCTGACTTTC; CDR3: CASSQREVSGANVLTF
D: .; length: 14; size: .; V: TRBV12-5; J: TRBJ1-4; DNA: TGTGCTAGTGGTTCATCAGCAACTAATGAAAAACTGTTTTTT; CDR3: CASGSSATNEKLFF
D: .; length: 14; size: .; V: TRBV6-6; J: TRBJ1-2; DNA: TGTGCCAGCAGTTACGGAGGGAACGGAATAGGCTACACCTTC; CDR3: CASSYGGNGIGYTF
D: .; length: 15; size: .; V: TRBV18; J: TRBJ1-2; DNA: TGTGCCAGCTCACCAATGAGACACGAAGAAAATGGCTACACCTTC; CDR3: CASSPMRHEENGYTF
D: TRBD1; length: 14; size: .; V: TRBV19; J: TRBJ2-7; DNA: TGTGCCAGTAGTATGGGCAGGGGGTCCTACGAGCAGTACTTC; CDR3: CASSMGRGSYEQYF
D: .; length: 12; size: few; V: TRBV5-5; J: TRBJ1-2; DNA: TGTGCCAGCAGCTTGGAGTTGACAGCGCCGTCCTTC; CDR3: CASSLELTAPSF
D: .; length: 14; size: .; V: TRBV7-2; J: TRBJ1-4; DNA: TGTGCCAGCAGCTACTCAACGACTAATGAAAAACTGTTTTTT; CDR3: CASSYSTTNEKLFF
D: .; length: 12; size: .; V: TRBV28; J: TRBJ2-1; DNA: TGTGCCAGCAGACCCCAGGGGAGTTCCCCGTTCTTC; CDR3: CASRPQGSSPFF
D: .; length: 16; size: .; V: TRBV5-1; J: TRBJ1-1; DNA: TGCGCCAGCAGCTTGGAGACAGGATCAACCCACACTGAAGCTTTCTTT; CDR3: CASSLETGSTHTEAFF
D: TRBD2; length: 15; size: .; V: TRBV3-1/TRBV3-2; J: TRBJ2-7; DNA: TGTGCCAGCAGCCAACGCGGGACTAGCTCCTACGAGCAGTACTTC; CDR3: CASSQRGTSSYEQYF
D: TRBD2; length: 15; size: .; V: TRBV5-4; J: TRBJ2-1; DNA: TGTGCCAGCAGCCATACTAGCGGGAGAAATAATGAGCAGTTCTTC; CDR3: CASSHTSGRNNEQFF
D: .; length: 14; size: .; V: TRBV5-1; J: TRBJ1-2; DNA: TGCGCCAGCAGCTCCCCTTCGTCCCTCTATGGCTACACCTTC; CDR3: CASSSPSSLYGYTF
D: .; length: 19; size: .; V: TRBV9; J: TRBJ2-6; DNA: TGTGCCAGCAGCGTAGCTGAGTTCCTAATAAGCTCTGGGGCCAACGTCCTGACTTTC; CDR3: CASSVAEFLISSGANVLTF
D: .; length: 11; size: .; V: TRBV19; J: TRBJ1-2; DNA: TGTGCCAGCCGGTTTAACTATGGCTACACCTTC; CDR3: CASRFNYGYTF
D: .; length: 17; size: .; V: TRBV7-2; J: TRBJ2-2; DNA: TGTGCCAGCAGCTTGACCCCGGGTCCCCAGGGCACCGGGGAGCTGTTTTTT; CDR3: CASSLTPGPQGTGELFF
D: .; length: 13; size: .; V: TRBV5-1; J: TRBJ2-3; DNA: TGCGCCAGCAGCAAACAGGATTCAGATACGCAGTATTTT; CDR3: CASSKQDSDTQYF
D: .; length: 12; size: .; V: TRBV7-2; J: TRBJ2-7; DNA: TGTGCCAGCAGCCAGGGTGTCCACGAGCAGTACTTC; CDR3: CASSQGVHEQYF
D: .; length: 14; size: .; V: TRBV18; J: TRBJ1-3; DNA: TGTGCCAGCTCCCCCGCCGGGACTGGAAACACCATATATTTT; CDR3: CASSPAGTGNTIYF
D: .; length: 15; size: .; V: TRBV7-8; J: TRBJ1-4; DNA: TGTGCCAGCAGCTTAGGAGACAGCCCTAATGAAAAACTGTTTTTT; CDR3: CASSLGDSPNEKLFF
D: .; length: 9; size: .; V: TRBV19; J: TRBJ1-2; DNA: TGTGCCATAGGGGATGGCTACACCTTC; CDR3: CAIGDGYTF
D: .; length: 12; size: .; V: TRBV25-1; J: TRBJ1-6; DNA: TGTGCCAGCAGTGAGCCGGGTACACCCCTCCACTTT; CDR3: CASSEPGTPLHF
D: .; length: 14; size: .; V: TRBV6-5; J: TRBJ2-7; DNA: TGTGCCAGCAGTCCGACAGGATTAACCTACGAGCAGTACTTC; CDR3: CASSPTGLTYEQYF
D: TRBD1; length: 17; size: once; V: TRBV11-2; J: TRBJ1-3; DNA: TGTGCCAGCAGCTCCACGACAGGGAAGGGCTCTGGAAACACCATATATTTT; CDR3: CASSSTTGKGSGNTIYF
D: .; length: 14; size: .; V: TRBV3-1/TRBV3-2; J: TRBJ1-1; DNA: TGTGCCAGCAGCCGCGGAGGGTTGGGGACTGAAGCTTTCTTT; CDR3: CASSRGGLGTEAFF
D: .; length: 14; size: .; V: TRBV21-1; J: TRBJ2-3; DNA: TGTGCCAGCAGCAATCTTGAGGGGGCAGATACGCAGTATTTT; CDR3: CASSNLEGADTQYF
D: .; length: 13; size: .; V: TRBV7-2; J: TRBJ1-2; DNA: TGTGCCAGCAGCTTAGACAGTGCTTATGGCTACACCTTC; CDR3: CASSLDSAYGYTF
D: .; length: 16; size: .; V: TRBV11-3; J: TRBJ2-2; DNA: TGTGCCAGCAGCTTATCCTGGGGGCTGAACACCGGGGAGCTGTTTTTT; CDR3: CASSLSWGLNTGELFF
D: .; length: 15; size: .; V: TRBV6-2/TRBV6-3; J: TRBJ1-1; DNA: TGTGCCAGCAGTCCCGGGACTTTACTATCGAATGAAGCTTTCTTT; CDR3: CASSPGTLLSNEAFF
D: TRBD1; length: 14; size: .; V: TRBV5-6; J: TRBJ1-2; DNA: TGTGCCAGCAGCACTAGGACAGGGCCCTATGGCTACACCTTC; CDR3: CASSTRTGPYGYTF
D: .; length: 14; size: .; V: TRBV5-1; J: TRBJ1-5; DNA: TGCGCCAGCAGCTTGGAGGGGAGCAATCAGCCCCAGCATTTT; CDR3: CASSLEGSNQPQHF
D: TRBD2; length: 18; size: .; V: TRBV7-2; J: TRBJ2-2; DNA: TGTGCCAGCAGCTTAGTCGGACTAGCGGGGGGGAACACCGGGGAGCTGTTTTTT; CDR3: CASSLVGLAGGNTGELFF
D: TRBD2; length: 17; size: .; V: TRBV7-8; J: TRBJ2-7; DNA: TGTGCCAGCAGCCCTTACGGGGCTAGCGGGCTGGCCTACGAGCAGTACTTC; CDR3: CASSPYGASGLAYEQYF
D: TRBD1; length: 17; size: .; V: TRBV4-3; J: TRBJ2-2; DNA: TGCGCCAGCAGCCGACGCTTGGGACAGGGGGGAACCGGGGAGCTGTTTTTT; CDR3: CASSRRLGQGGTGELFF
D: TRBD1; length: 16; size: .; V: TRBV24-1; J: TRBJ2-5; DNA: TGTGCCACCAGTGACTCCGGGACAGGGGACCAAGAGACCCAGTACTTC; CDR3: CATSDSGTGDQETQYF
D: TRBD1; length: 16; size: .; V: TRBV7-8; J: TRBJ2-4; DNA: TGTGCCAGCAGCTTACCACGGACAGGGCCTAAAAACATTCAGTACTTC; CDR3: CASSLPRTGPKNIQYF
D: TRBD2; length: 16; size: once; V: TRBV5-1; J: TRBJ2-2; DNA: TGCGCCAGCAGCTTGGACGGCGGGAGGGACACCGGGGAGCTGTTTTTT; CDR3: CASSLDGGRDTGELFF
D: .; length: 12; size: .; V: TRBV10-3; J: TRBJ2-7; DNA: TGTGCCATCAGTGAGGCCGGCTACGAGCAGTACTTC; CDR3: CAISEAGYEQYF
D: .; length: 15; size: .; V: TRBV19; J: TRBJ1-1; DNA: TGTGCCAGTAGTATCGTAGAAAACAGTTACACTGAAGCTTTCTTT; CDR3: CASSIVENSYTEAFF
D: .; length: 15; size: .; V: TRBV7-9; J: TRBJ2-3; DNA: TGTGCCAGCAGCTTTCCCGGGACTAGCACAGATACGCAGTATTTT; CDR3: CASSFPGTSTDTQYF
D: TRBD1; length: 13; size: .; V: TRBV5-4; J: TRBJ1-2; DNA: TGTGCCAGCAGCTTGGATACAGGGGACGGCTACACCTTC; CDR3: CASSLDTGDGYTF
D: TRBD2; length: 14; size: .; V: TRBV18; J: TRBJ2-7; DNA: TGTGCCAGCTCACTTAGCGGGAGAACTTACGAGCAGTACTTC; CDR3: CASSLSGRTYEQYF
D: .; length: 16; size: .; V: TRBV6-6; J: TRBJ1-5; DNA: TGTGCCAGCAGCCCCGGGACTTACGAGACTCATCAGCCCCAGCATTTT; CDR3: CASSPGTYETHQPQHF
D: .; length: 14; size: .; V: TRBV3-1/TRBV3-2; J: TRBJ2-3; DNA: TGTGCCAGCAGCCAATCGGGGGGCGGGGATACGCAGTATTTT; CDR3: CASSQSGGGDTQYF
D: TRBD1; length: 15; size: .; V: TRBV18; J: TRBJ1-4; DNA: TGTGCCAGCTCACCACTGGGACAGGGAAGTGAAAAACTGTTTTTT; CDR3: CASSPLGQGSEKLFF
D: .; length: 12; size: .; V: TRBV2; J: TRBJ2-3; DNA: TGTGCCAGCAGCCGTACACAGGATACGCAGTATTTT; CDR3: CASSRTQDTQYF
D: .; length: 12; size: .; V: TRBV2; J: TRBJ1-2; DNA: TGTGCCAGCAGTGAAGTCGGCTATGGCTACACCTTC; CDR3: CASSEVGYGYTF
D: TRBD2; length: 15; size: once; V: TRBV3-1/TRBV3-2; J: TRBJ2-2; DNA: TGTGCCAGCAGCGTGAGCGGGAAGAACACCGGGGAGCTGTTTTTT; CDR3: CASSVSGKNTGELFF
D: TRBD1; length: 14; size: once; V: TRBV6-5; J: TRBJ2-1; DNA: TGTGCCAGCAGGGATCCACAGGGGTGGGGTGAGCAGTTCTTC; CDR3: CASRDPQGWGEQFF
D: .; length: 13; size: once; V: TRBV7-8; J: TRBJ2-7; DNA: TGTGCCAGCAGCACCAGAACAGGGTTAGAGCAGTACTTC; CDR3: CASSTRTGLEQYF
D: .; length: 15; size: .; V: TRBV19; J: TRBJ2-3; DNA: TGTGCCAGTAGTATGTGGCGGCATAGCACAGATACGCAGTATTTT; CDR3: CASSMWRHSTDTQYF
D: TRBD1; length: 15; size: .; V: TRBV2; J: TRBJ2-2; DNA: TGTGCCAGCAGGCCCGGACAGGGTAACACCGGGGAGCTGTTTTTT; CDR3: CASRPGQGNTGELFF